The 21 T cell receptor beta chains presented below share a single source sample, sequenced in a study of blood T cell repertoires in COVID-19 (dated by TCRdb to the early 2020s). Libraries were made using the immunoSEQ multiplex PCR assay. TCRdb retrieved this table from immuneACCESS and kept in-frame rearrangements only. Not all clones are present; in checked studies, unresolved V genes account for under half, and no reason is known for the remainder. For this sample there are a few hundred thousand clones; approximately 80% appear just once. The top ten clones comprise 4.2% of the sample. Sequencing was carried out using peripheral blood. All receptors come from a man between 60 and 70 years old with acute or convalescent COVID-19.

The genes are TRBV27 and TRBJ2-3, with a tentative D call TRBD2 (6 bases). There are 16 residues in the CDR3. The V gene's germline CDR1 is MNHEY and CDR2 SMNVEV (reference sequence). Deletions cut 8 bases from V and 3 bases from J, with 21 bases between. This chain's CDR3 is CASASGAPSGTDTQYF. CDR3 DNA: TGTGCCAGCGCCTCGGGAGCACCGTCGGGGACAGATACGCAGTATTTT.

The CDR3 sequence: CASSFSETGVTDTQYF. DNA of the CDR3: TGTGCCAGCAGCTTCTCAGAGACAGGGGTAACAGATACGCAGTATTTT. The chain is built from TRBV7-6 and TRBJ2-3, with 8 bases identical to TRBD1. V was clipped by 3 bases and J by 3 bases; unmatched bases: 8. CDR3 size: 16 residues. In germline, CDR1 is SGHVS, CDR2 FNYEAQ.

This chain connects TRBV28 to TRBJ2-3, with 9 bases that match TRBD1. Germline-derived CDR1 and CDR2 are MDHEN and SYDVKM. The CDR3 runs 18 residues. With V trimmed by 2 bases and J by 0 bases, 9 bases remained unmatched. CDR3 sequence: CASSLDGGTGRSTDTQYF. The DNA of the CDR3 is TGTGCCAGCAGTTTAGATGGGGGGACAGGGCGTAGCACAGATACGCAGTATTTT.

The chain has TRBV6-5 and TRBJ1-1; D perhaps matches TRBD1 (6 bases). Between the trimmed V and J ends, which lost 7 bases and 8 bases, there was a span of 20 bases. Per germline, CDR1 MNHEY and CDR2 SVGAGI. The CDR3 runs to 14 residues. DNA for the CDR3: TGTGCCAGCACCGAGGGGGGGCCTCTGCGGGAAGCTTTCTTT. It encodes CASTEGGPLREAFF.

The chain joins TRBV30 to TRBJ1-1; D is unclear. This CDR3 is 14 amino acids long. Trimming pared 2 bases from V and 2 bases from J, leaving 12 bases between. Germline loops: CDR1 GTSNPN, CDR2 SVGIG (reference sequence). For the CDR3, the DNA is TGTGCCTGGAGTCTCAGGCTGCTTAACACTGAAGCTTTCTTT. Translated, it gives CAWSLRLLNTEAFF. The full variable domain, completed using reference TRBV30 and TRBJ1-1, is SQTIHQWPATLVQPVGSPLSLECTVEGTSNPNLYWYRQAAGRGLQLLFYSVGIGQISSEVPQNLSASRPQDRQFILSSKKLLLSDSGFYLCAWSLRLLNTEAFFGQGTRLTVV.

The table lists this clone with a count of one. The rearrangement links TRBV5-1 to TRBJ2-7, with 8 bases that match TRBD1. V dropped 4 bases and J dropped 1; count of bases not matched to a gene: 4. Germline V gene sequence: CDR1 SGHRS, CDR2 YFSETQ. CDR3 length: 14 amino acids. Written as DNA, the CDR3 is TGCGCCAGCAGCGCATGGACAGGGTCCTACGAGCAGTACTTC. Translation: CASSAWTGSYEQYF.

V gene TRBV6-5 combines with J gene TRBJ2-1, with 9 bases that match TRBD2. This CDR3 comprises 13 residues. Germline V lookup: CDR1 MNHEY, CDR2 SVGAGI. The ends lost 6 bases at V and 7 bases at J; junction bases unmatched: 4. The CDR3 here is CASSGLARNEQFF. CDR3 sequence (DNA): TGTGCCAGCAGCGGACTAGCGAGGAATGAGCAGTTCTTC.

V usage is TRBV19 and J usage is TRBJ2-7; 8 bases agree with TRBD1. Germline V gene lookup returns CDR1 LNHDA and CDR2 SQIVND (reference sequence). V was clipped by 1 base and J by 2 bases; unmatched bases: 7. This CDR3 is built from 16 residues. The DNA for the CDR3 is TGTGCCAGTAGTATAGGGTTAGGGACAGGCACCTACGAGCAGTACTTC. Its translation is CASSIGLGTGTYEQYF.

The J gene is TRBJ2-1, the V gene TRBV29-1; TRBD2 matches at 8 bases. The J segment lost 0 bases and the V segment lost 3 bases, leaving 10 bases of the junction unmatched. CDR3 length: 17 amino acids. The germline V gene has CDR1 SQVTM and CDR2 ANQGSEA. The CDR3 reads CSVDAGGLRSSYNEQFF. The CDR3 bases are TGCAGCGTTGATGCGGGGGGTTTGAGGAGCTCCTACAATGAGCAGTTCTTC.

This sequence joins TRBV27 and TRBJ2-7; D might be TRBD2 (5 bases). The CDR3 has 14 residues. V lost 8 bases and J lost 2, with 16 bases in between. CDR1 is MNHEY and CDR2 is SMNVEV in the germline V gene (reference sequence). The chain's CDR3 is CASRGRSRAYEQYF. The CDR3 coding sequence is TGTGCCAGCCGTGGACGGTCGCGGGCCTACGAGCAGTACTTC.

The chain couples TRBV6-5 to TRBJ1-2; D not resolved. CDR3 length equals 13 residues. V shed 7 bases and J shed 4 bases, with 13 bases lying between them. The germline CDR1 and CDR2 sequences are MNHEY and SVGAGI. The CDR3 loop reads CASTPRFPYGYTF. The DNA for the CDR3 is TGTGCCAGCACCCCCAGGTTTCCCTATGGCTACACCTTC.

The chain couples TRBV24-1 to TRBJ2-3, with a tentative D call TRBD2 (5 bases). Trimming took 3 bases from V and 6 from J, leaving 9 bases between them. Germline-derived CDR1 and CDR2 are KGHDR and SFDVKD. This CDR3 is built from 13 residues. CDR3 nucleotide sequence: TGTGCCACCAGTGATCATCCGGGGGATACGCAGTATTTT. Its translation: CATSDHPGDTQYF.

The chain employs TRBV9 and TRBJ2-1; 7 nucleotides line up with TRBD2. The CDR3 contains 15 residues. Germline-derived CDR1 and CDR2 are SGDLS and YYNGEE. Trimming took 0 bases from V and 3 from J; bases not matched to a gene: 3. CDR3 residues: CASSVEGGNYNEQFF. The CDR3 region has the DNA TGTGCCAGCAGCGTAGAGGGAGGGAACTACAATGAGCAGTTCTTC.

The chain is built from TRBV4-2 and TRBJ2-5; 10 nucleotides agree with TRBD2. This CDR3 spans 17 amino acids. V was clipped by 0 bases and J by 9 bases; unmatched bases: 13. Per the germline V gene, CDR1 is LGHNA and CDR2 is YNFKEQ. CDR3 DNA sequence: TGTGCCAGCAGCCAAGAAGGACGGACTAGCGGCCAGGGGGCCCAGTACTTC. It translates to CASSQEGRTSGQGAQYF.

This rearrangement joins TRBV12-3 or TRBV12-4 to TRBJ1-1; D is unresolved. V shed 4 bases and J shed 3 bases, with 6 bases lying between them. This CDR3 spans 12 amino acids. The CDR3 sequence: CASSYSDTEAFF. The CDR3 coding sequence is TGTGCCAGCAGTTATTCGGACACTGAAGCTTTCTTT.

The chain's CDR3 is CASSQVRGQPYEQYF. CDR3 sequence (DNA): TGCGCCAGCAGCCAAGTAAGGGGGCAACCCTACGAGCAGTACTTC. The chain combines TRBV4-1 with TRBJ2-7; 7 bases match TRBD1. J gave up 2 bases and V 1 base, and 5 bases lay outside the gene matches. CDR3 length equals 15 residues. CDR1 MGHRA and CDR2 YSYEKL come from the germline V gene.

The chain has TRBV9 and TRBJ2-1; the match to TRBD2 covers 7 bases. The CDR3 extends over 15 amino acids. Trimming took 4 bases from V and 6 from J; bases not matched to a gene: 10. Germline values: CDR1 SGDLS, CDR2 YYNGEE. CDR3 in amino acids: CASSQTSSSGNEQFF. DNA for the CDR3: TGTGCCAGCAGCCAGACTAGCTCTTCCGGCAATGAGCAGTTCTTC. The entire variable domain, with the rest obtained from reference TRBV9 and TRBJ2-1, is as follows: DSGVTQTPKHLITATGQRVTLRCSPRSGDLSVYWYQQSLDQGLQFLIQYYNGEERAKGNILERFSAQQFPDLHSELNLSSLELGDSALYFCASSQTSSSGNEQFFGPGTRLTVL.

The rearrangement uses TRBV6-6 and TRBJ1-1; no clear D gene. Germline values: CDR1 MNHNY, CDR2 SVGAGI (reference sequence). Trimming removed 6 bases at V and 3 bases at J, with 5 bases between. The CDR3 sequence is 11 residues long. CDR3 amino acids: CASSPYTEAFF. The CDR3 DNA follows: TGTGCCAGCAGCCCATACACTGAAGCTTTCTTT.

The V call is TRBV5-1, the J call TRBJ1-1; 9 bases map to TRBD1. Germline assignment: CDR1 SGHRS and CDR2 YFSETQ. With V trimmed by 0 bases and J by 11 bases, 5 bases remained unmatched. The CDR3 totals 13 residues. CDR3 DNA: TGCGCCAGCAGCTTGGAGGTCGGGACAGGGGCTTTCTTT. Residues: CASSLEVGTGAFF.

The genes are TRBV18 and TRBJ2-7; 7 nucleotides agree with TRBD2. Losses at the gene ends were 6 bases for V and 8 bases for J; bases not matched to a gene: 16. Germline V CDR1 and CDR2: KGHSH, LQKENI. The CDR3 covers 15 residues. The CDR3, as DNA: TGTGCCAGCTCCCCGGGAGGAGGCTGGGATTACCAGCAGTACTTC. As protein: CASSPGGGWDYQQYF.

V and J are TRBV15 and TRBJ2-3, with TRBD2 matching 8 bases. In germline, CDR1 is LNHNV, CDR2 YYDKDF (reference sequence). The CDR3 length is 19 residues. The V gene end was trimmed by 1 base and the J gene end by 2 bases; junction bases not matched to a gene: 14. The CDR3 reads CATSRALSEASGYTDTQYF. In nucleotides, the CDR3 is TGTGCCACCAGCAGAGCCCTCTCCGAGGCTAGCGGGTACACAGATACGCAGTATTTT.